Listed below are T cell receptor beta chains from one sample, sequenced in a study of cytomegalovirus exposure and HLA in healthy donors. Profiled with immunoSEQ multiplex PCR; TCRdb holds only in-frame clones, not every one. The sample lists about 160,000 clones, 79% seen once, with roughly 6.3% in the top ten. Material: PBMCs. These receptors all stem from a man between 45 and 60 years old in good health and CMV-seropositive. The conserved cysteine and the conserved F or W are not part of the CDR3 here. Fields, in order: J gene, V gene, CDR3 protein.

J gene: TRBJ1-5; V gene: TRBV28; CDR3 protein: ASSRPQGGNQPQH
J gene: TRBJ1-3; V gene: TRBV7-8; CDR3 protein: ASSWTGSGNTIY
J gene: TRBJ1-5; V gene: TRBV19; CDR3 protein: ASNMDRGSNQPQH
J gene: TRBJ2-3; V gene: TRBV5-1; CDR3 protein: ASGIGGGQDTQY
J gene: TRBJ2-7; V gene: TRBV29-1; CDR3 protein: SAFGLADEQY
J gene: TRBJ2-7; V gene: TRBV2; CDR3 protein: ASIIRASGRGNEQY
J gene: TRBJ2-1; V gene: TRBV10-3; CDR3 protein: AISGFRTSSVFSYNEQF
J gene: TRBJ2-5; V gene: TRBV20-1; CDR3 protein: SARVVEPQY
J gene: TRBJ2-5; V gene: TRBV7-7; CDR3 protein: ASSPTSGEETQY
J gene: TRBJ2-3; V gene: TRBV27; CDR3 protein: ASSLRSTGGAADTQY
J gene: TRBJ2-1; V gene: TRBV7-2; CDR3 protein: ASSAGLAVIYNEQF
J gene: TRBJ2-7; V gene: TRBV18; CDR3 protein: ASSLNSGTYEQY
J gene: TRBJ2-3; V gene: TRBV9; CDR3 protein: ASSVLGGRAKDTQY
J gene: TRBJ2-5; V gene: TRBV2; CDR3 protein: ASKEELAGQETQY
J gene: TRBJ1-2; V gene: TRBV4-1; CDR3 protein: ASSHGARGDYGYT
J gene: TRBJ1-1; V gene: TRBV10-3; CDR3 protein: AITGTLDTEAF
J gene: TRBJ2-3; V gene: TRBV6-1; CDR3 protein: ASSADREDTQY
J gene: TRBJ2-3; V gene: TRBV18; CDR3 protein: ASSPGQGGTDTQY
J gene: TRBJ2-7; V gene: TRBV27; CDR3 protein: ASSPGPGQGTYEQY
J gene: TRBJ2-2; V gene: TRBV30; CDR3 protein: AWSPSRTDNTGELF
J gene: TRBJ2-7; V gene: TRBV2; CDR3 protein: ASSDRLPPYEQY
J gene: TRBJ2-5; V gene: TRBV6-1; CDR3 protein: ASSVRGQETQY